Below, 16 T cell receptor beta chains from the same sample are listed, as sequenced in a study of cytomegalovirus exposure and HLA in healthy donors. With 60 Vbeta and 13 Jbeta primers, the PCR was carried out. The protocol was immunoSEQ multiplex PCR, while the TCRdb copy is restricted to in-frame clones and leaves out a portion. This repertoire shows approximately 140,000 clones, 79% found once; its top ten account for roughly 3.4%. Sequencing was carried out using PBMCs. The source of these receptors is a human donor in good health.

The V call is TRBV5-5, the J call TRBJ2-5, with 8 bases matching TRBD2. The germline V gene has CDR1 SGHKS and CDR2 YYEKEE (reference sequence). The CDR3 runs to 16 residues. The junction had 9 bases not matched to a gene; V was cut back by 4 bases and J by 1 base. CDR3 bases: TGTGCCAGCAGCCCTCCGGGGGGGGGCCTCCAAGAGACCCAGTACTTC. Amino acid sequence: CASSPPGGGLQETQYF.

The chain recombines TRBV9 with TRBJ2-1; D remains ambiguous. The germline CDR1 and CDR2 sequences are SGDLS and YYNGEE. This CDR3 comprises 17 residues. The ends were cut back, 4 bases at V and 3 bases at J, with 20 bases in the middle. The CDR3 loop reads CASSPPPGSAYYNEQFF. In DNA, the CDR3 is TGTGCCAGCAGCCCGCCCCCCGGGTCCGCCTACTACAATGAGCAGTTCTTC. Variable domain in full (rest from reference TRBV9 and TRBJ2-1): DSGVTQTPKHLITATGQRVTLRCSPRSGDLSVYWYQQSLDQGLQFLIQYYNGEERAKGNILERFSAQQFPDLHSELNLSSLELGDSALYFCASSPPPGSAYYNEQFFGPGTRLTVL.

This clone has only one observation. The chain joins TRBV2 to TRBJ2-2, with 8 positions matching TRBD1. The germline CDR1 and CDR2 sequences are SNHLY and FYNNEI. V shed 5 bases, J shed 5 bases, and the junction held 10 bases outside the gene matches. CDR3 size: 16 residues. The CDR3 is CASSPLDRAGTGELFF. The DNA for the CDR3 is TGTGCCAGCAGTCCTCTGGACAGGGCAGGAACCGGGGAGCTGTTTTTT.

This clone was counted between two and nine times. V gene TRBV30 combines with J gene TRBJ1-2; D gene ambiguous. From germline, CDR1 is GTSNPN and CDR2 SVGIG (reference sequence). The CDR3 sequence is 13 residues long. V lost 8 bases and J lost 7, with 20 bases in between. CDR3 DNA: TGTGCCGGAACTACCGCCCTTGGGTTTGGCTACACCTTC. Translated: CAGTTALGFGYTF.

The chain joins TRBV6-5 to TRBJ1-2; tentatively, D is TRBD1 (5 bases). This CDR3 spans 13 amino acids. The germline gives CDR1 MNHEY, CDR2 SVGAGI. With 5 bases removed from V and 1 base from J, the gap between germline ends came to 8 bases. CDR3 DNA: TGTGCCAGCAGTAGACAGTTTAACTATGGCTACACCTTC. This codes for CASSRQFNYGYTF.

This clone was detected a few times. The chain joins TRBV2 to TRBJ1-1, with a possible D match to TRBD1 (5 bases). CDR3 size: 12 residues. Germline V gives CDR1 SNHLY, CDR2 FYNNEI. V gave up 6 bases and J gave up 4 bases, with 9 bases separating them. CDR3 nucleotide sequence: TGTGCCAGCAGCCTAGACAGCACTGAAGCTTTCTTT. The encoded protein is CASSLDSTEAFF.

The CDR3 spells CASSEGQGIGRYTF. DNA for the CDR3: TGTGCCAGCAGTGAAGGACAGGGAATTGGTCGCTACACCTTC. The chain employs TRBV6-1 and TRBJ1-2; 7 nucleotides line up with TRBD1. Unmatched junction bases numbered 8, after V lost 1 base and J lost 9 bases. The length of the CDR3 is 14 residues. Germline V gene sequence: CDR1 MNHNS, CDR2 SASEGT.

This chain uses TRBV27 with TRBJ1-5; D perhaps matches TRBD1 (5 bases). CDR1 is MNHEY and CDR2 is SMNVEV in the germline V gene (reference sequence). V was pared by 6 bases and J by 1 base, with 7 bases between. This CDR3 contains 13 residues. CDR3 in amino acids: CASRRGSNQPQHF. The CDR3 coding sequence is TGTGCCAGCAGACGGGGGAGCAATCAGCCCCAGCATTTT.

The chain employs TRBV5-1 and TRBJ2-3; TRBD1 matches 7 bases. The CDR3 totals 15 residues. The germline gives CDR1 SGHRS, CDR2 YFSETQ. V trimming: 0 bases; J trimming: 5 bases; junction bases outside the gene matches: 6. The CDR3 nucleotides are TGCGCCAGCAGCTTGGAGGCCAGGGGGATAGATACGCAGTATTTT. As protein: CASSLEARGIDTQYF.

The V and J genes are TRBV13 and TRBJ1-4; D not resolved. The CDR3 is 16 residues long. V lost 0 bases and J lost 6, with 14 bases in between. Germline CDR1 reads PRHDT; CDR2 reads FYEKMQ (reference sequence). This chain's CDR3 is CASSLGMGQVDEKLFF. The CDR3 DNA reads TGTGCCAGCAGCTTAGGAATGGGTCAGGTGGATGAAAAACTGTTTTTT.

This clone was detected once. Here the CDR3 DNA reads TGTGCCAGCAGATCCCGCTCGGGGACAAACACTGAAGCTTTCTTT. Encoded protein: CASRSRSGTNTEAFF. The J gene is TRBJ1-1, the V gene TRBV7-2, with TRBD1 as a possible D gene (6 bases). Trimming removed 6 bases from V and 2 bases from J, with 16 bases in between. The CDR3 is 15 residues long. CDR1 is SGHTA and CDR2 is FQGNSA in the germline V gene. The full variable domain, its missing parts supplied by reference TRBV7-2 and TRBJ1-1, is GAGVSQSPSNKVTEKGKDVELRCDPISGHTALYWYRQSLGQGLEFLIYFQGNSAPDKSGLPSDRFSAERTGGSVSTLTIQRTQQEDSAVYLCASRSRSGTNTEAFFGQGTRLTVV.

The CDR3 bases are TGTGCCAGCAGCGTAGTAGCGGGGGGGCCGAATACGCAGTATTTT. Translation: CASSVVAGGPNTQYF. V is TRBV9 and J is TRBJ2-3, with 11 bases that match TRBD2. The CDR3 extends over 15 amino acids. The junction had 4 bases not matched to a gene; V was cut back by 0 bases and J by 7 bases. Looked up from germline, CDR1 is SGDLS and CDR2 is YYNGEE.

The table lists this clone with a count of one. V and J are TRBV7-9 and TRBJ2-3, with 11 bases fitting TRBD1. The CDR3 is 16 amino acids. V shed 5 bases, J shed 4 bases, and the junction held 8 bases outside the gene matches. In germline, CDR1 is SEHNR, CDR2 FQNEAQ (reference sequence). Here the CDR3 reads CASSTRDRGIPDTQYF. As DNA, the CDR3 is TGTGCCAGCAGCACCCGGGACAGGGGGATTCCAGATACGCAGTATTTT. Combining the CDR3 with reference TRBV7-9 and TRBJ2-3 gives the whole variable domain DTGVSQNPRHKITKRGQNVTFRCDPISEHNRLYWYRQTLGQGPEFLTYFQNEAQLEKSRLLSDRFSAERPKGSFSTLEIQRTEQGDSAMYLCASSTRDRGIPDTQYFGPGTRLTVL.

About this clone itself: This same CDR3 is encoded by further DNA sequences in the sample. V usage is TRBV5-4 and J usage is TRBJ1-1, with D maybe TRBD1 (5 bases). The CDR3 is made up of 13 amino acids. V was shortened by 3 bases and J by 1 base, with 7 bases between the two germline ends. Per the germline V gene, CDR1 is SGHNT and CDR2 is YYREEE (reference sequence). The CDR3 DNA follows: TGTGCCAGCAGCTCGCAGGGGAACACTGAAGCTTTCTTT. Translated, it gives CASSSQGNTEAFF.

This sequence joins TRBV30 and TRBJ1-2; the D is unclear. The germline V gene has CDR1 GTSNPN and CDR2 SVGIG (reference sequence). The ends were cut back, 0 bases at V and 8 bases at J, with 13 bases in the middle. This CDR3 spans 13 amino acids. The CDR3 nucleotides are TGTGCCTGGAGTGTAGTAAGAGGGAGCGGCTACACCTTC. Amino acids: CAWSVVRGSGYTF.

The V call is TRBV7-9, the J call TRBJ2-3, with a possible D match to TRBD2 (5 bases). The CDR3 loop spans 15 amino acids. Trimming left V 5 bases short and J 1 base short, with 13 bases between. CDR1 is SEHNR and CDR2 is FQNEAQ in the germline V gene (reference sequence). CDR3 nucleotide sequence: TGTGCCAGCAGCCGGGGTGAGGGTCGCACAGATACGCAGTATTTT. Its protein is CASSRGEGRTDTQYF.